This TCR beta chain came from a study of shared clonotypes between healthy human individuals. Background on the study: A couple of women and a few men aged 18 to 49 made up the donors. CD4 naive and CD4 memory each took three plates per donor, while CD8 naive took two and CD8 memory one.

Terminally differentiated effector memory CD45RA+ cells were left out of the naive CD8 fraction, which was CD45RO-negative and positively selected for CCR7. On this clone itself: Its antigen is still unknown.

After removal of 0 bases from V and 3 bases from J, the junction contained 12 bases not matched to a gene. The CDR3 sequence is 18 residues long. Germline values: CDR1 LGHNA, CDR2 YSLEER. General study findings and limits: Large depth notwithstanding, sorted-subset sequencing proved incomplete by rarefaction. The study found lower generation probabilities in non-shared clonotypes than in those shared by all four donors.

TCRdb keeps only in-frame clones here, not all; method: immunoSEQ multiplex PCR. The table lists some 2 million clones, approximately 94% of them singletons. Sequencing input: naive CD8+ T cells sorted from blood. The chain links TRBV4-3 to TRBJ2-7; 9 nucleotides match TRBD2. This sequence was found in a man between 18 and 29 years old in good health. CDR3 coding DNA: TGCGCCAGCAGCCAAGATCAGGGTCTAGCGGGATATGGCTACGAGCAGTACTTC. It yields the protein CASSQDQGLAGYGYEQYF.